Listed below are T cell receptor beta chains from one sample, sequenced in a study of cytomegalovirus exposure and HLA in healthy donors. Assay used: immunoSEQ multiplex PCR; TCRdb lists only in-frame clones, some missing. The table has about 200,000 clones, around 76% seen once. The sequencing sample was made of PBMCs. These receptors were taken from a man aged 40-49 years in good health and CMV-seropositive. The CDR3 runs from the conserved cysteine through the conserved F or W. A D gene is named only where the DNA matches it firmly. Size tells how often a clone was seen (once, few, many) or the class of an expanded clone, and some rows leave it out.

-,TRBJ2-5,TRBV10-2,once,TGCGCCAGCAGTCGACAGGGGAGGGGGGAGACCCAGTACTTC,CASSRQGRGETQYF
-,TRBJ2-3,TRBV5-1,once,TGCGCCAGCAAAGCGGAGCTCGATACGCAGTATTTT,CASKAELDTQYF
-,TRBJ2-7,TRBV29-1,-,TGCAGCGTCAAACAGGACAGAAGGGGCGAGCAGTACTTC,CSVKQDRRGEQYF
TRBD2,TRBJ2-1,TRBV7-9,-,TGTGCCAGCAGCCCGACTAGCGGGAGAGGGCATGAGCAGTTCTTC,CASSPTSGRGHEQFF
TRBD1,TRBJ2-3,TRBV19,-,TGTGCCAGTAGCTCCCGGGACAGGGTTTCAGATACGCAGTATTTT,CASSSRDRVSDTQYF
-,TRBJ1-2,TRBV7-9,-,TGTGCCAGCACCCCCGGACAGAACTATGGCTACACCTTC,CASTPGQNYGYTF
-,TRBJ1-2,TRBV27,-,TGTGCCAGCAGTTTAGCAGGGTTTAACTATGGCTACACCTTC,CASSLAGFNYGYTF
-,TRBJ2-3,TRBV18,-,TGTGCCAGCTCACCCCCCGAGGAGCCAGATACGCAGTATTTT,CASSPPEEPDTQYF
TRBD1,TRBJ2-5,TRBV18,-,TGTGCCAGCTCACCAGTCAGGGGGCAAGAGACCCAGTACTTC,CASSPVRGQETQYF
-,TRBJ2-5,TRBV11-3,few,TGTGCCAGCAGCTTAGTGGGGGGTGAGACCCAGTACTTC,CASSLVGGETQYF
TRBD2,TRBJ2-5,TRBV30,-,TGTGCCTGGAGGACTAGCGGGAAGGGAGAGACCCAGTACTTC,CAWRTSGKGETQYF
TRBD2,TRBJ2-5,TRBV7-9,once,TGTGCCAGCAGCCACTTCGAGGGAGGGGAGACCCAGTACTTC,CASSHFEGGETQYF
TRBD2,TRBJ2-2,TRBV12-5,few,TGTGCTAGTGGCGCCGGGACTAGCGGGAGGAACACCGGGGAGCTGTTTTTT,CASGAGTSGRNTGELFF
TRBD1,TRBJ2-7,TRBV5-1,once,TGCGCCAGCAGCGTAGCAACAGGGGCCAGCTCCTACGAGCAGTACTTC,CASSVATGASSYEQYF
-,TRBJ1-3,TRBV11-2,-,TGTGCCAGCACGGCAACAGGGATCCCCTCCGGAAACACCATATATTTT,CASTATGIPSGNTIYF
-,TRBJ1-3,TRBV14,-,TGTGCCAGCAGCCAAAGGGCCCTAGCTAACACCATATATTTT,CASSQRALANTIYF
TRBD2,TRBJ2-5,TRBV6-1,-,TGTGCCAGCAGTGGAAAGATAGGGACTAGCGGGAGGGCGGGTCAAGAGACCCAGTACTTC,CASSGKIGTSGRAGQETQYF
-,TRBJ2-3,TRBV14,-,TGTGCCAGCAGCCAAGATCTAATTGCCGATACGCAGTATTTT,CASSQDLIADTQYF
TRBD1,TRBJ2-1,TRBV10-1,-,TGCGCCAGCAGTGTAGACAGGGCGGGCTACAATGAGCAGTTCTTC,CASSVDRAGYNEQFF
-,TRBJ2-3,TRBV19,-,TGTGCCAGTAGTAGGCAGGGCCCTAGCACAGATACGCAGTATTTT,CASSRQGPSTDTQYF
-,TRBJ1-5,TRBV6-6,few,TGTGCCAGCAGTTACTCACAGGAGCCCCAGCATTTT,CASSYSQEPQHF
TRBD1,TRBJ2-1,TRBV14,-,TGTGCCAGCAGCCTTGGGACAGCTATCTACAATGAGCAGTTCTTC,CASSLGTAIYNEQFF
TRBD1,TRBJ1-5,TRBV18,-,TGTGCCAGCTCACCAGACAGGGGCAGGGTCAATCAGCCCCAGCATTTT,CASSPDRGRVNQPQHF
-,TRBJ1-3,TRBV30,-,TGTGCCTGGGCCCGGGACATTGGAAACACCATATATTTT,CAWARDIGNTIYF